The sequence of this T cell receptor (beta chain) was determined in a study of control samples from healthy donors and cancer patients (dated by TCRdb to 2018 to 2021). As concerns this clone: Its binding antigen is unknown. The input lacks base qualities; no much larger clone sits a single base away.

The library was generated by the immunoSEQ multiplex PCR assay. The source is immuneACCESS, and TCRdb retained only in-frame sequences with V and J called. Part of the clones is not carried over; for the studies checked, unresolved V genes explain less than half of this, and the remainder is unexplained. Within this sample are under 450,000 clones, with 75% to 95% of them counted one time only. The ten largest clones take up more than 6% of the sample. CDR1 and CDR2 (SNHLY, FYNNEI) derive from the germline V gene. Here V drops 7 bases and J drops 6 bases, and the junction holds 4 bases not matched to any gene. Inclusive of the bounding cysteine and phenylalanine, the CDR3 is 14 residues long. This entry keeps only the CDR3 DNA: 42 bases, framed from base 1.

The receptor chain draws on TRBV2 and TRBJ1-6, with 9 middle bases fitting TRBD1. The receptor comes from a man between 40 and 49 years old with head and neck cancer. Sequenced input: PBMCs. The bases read TGTGCCAGCAACCTGGGACAGGGTAATTCACCCCTCCACTTT. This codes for CASNLGQGNSPLHF. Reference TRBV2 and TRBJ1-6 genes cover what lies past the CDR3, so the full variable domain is EPEVTQTPSHQVTQMGQEVILRCVPISNHLYFYWYRQILGQKVEFLVSFYNNEISEKSEIFDDQFSVERPDGSNFTLKIRSTKLEDSAMYFCASNLGQGNSPLHFGNGTRLTVT.